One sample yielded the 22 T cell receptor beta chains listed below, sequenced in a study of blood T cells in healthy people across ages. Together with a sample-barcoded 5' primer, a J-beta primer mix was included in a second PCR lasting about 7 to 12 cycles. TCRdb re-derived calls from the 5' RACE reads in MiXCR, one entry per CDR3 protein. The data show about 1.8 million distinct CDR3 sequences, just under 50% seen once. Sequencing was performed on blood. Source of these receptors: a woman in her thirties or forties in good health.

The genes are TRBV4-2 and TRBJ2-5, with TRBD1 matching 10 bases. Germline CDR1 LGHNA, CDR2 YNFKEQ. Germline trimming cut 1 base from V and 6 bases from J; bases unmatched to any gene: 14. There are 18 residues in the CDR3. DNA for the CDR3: TGTGCCAGCAGCCAAGTGCCGAATTGGCCGGGACAGGGGCAGACCCAGTACTTC. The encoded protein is CASSQVPNWPGQGQTQYF.

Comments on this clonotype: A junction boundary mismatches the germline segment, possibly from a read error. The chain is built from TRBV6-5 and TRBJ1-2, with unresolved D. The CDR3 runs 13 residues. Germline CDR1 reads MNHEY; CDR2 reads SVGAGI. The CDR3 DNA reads TGTGCCAGCAGTTACTCGGCCCGCTATGGCTGCACCTTC. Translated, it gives CASSYSARYGCTF.

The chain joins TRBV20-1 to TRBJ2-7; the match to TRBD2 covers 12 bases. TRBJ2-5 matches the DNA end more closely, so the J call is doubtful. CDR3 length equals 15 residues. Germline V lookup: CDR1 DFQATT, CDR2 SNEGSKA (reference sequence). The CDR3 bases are TGCAGTGCGGCTAGCGGGGGGGCGGGAAGAGAGACCCAGTACTTC. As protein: CSAASGGAGRETQYF.

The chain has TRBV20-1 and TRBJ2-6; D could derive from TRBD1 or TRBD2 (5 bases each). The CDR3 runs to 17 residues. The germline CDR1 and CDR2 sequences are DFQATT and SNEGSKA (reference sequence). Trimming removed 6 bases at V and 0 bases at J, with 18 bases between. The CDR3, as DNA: TGCAGTGCGAACCCCCGGGGCGTTCACTCTGGGGCCAACGTCCTGACTTTC. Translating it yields CSANPRGVHSGANVLTF.

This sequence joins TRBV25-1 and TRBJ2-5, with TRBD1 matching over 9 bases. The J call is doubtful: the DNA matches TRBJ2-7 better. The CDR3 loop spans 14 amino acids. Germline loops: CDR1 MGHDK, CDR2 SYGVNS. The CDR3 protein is CASTPGTGPTEQYF. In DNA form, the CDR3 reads TGTGCCAGCACCCCCGGGACAGGGCCGACCGAGCAGTACTTC.

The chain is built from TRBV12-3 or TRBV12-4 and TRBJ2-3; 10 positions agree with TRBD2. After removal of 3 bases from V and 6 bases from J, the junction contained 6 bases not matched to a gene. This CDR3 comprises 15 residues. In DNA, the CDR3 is TGTGCCAGCAGTTTTATACTAGCGGGGATTGATACGCAGTATTTT. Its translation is CASSFILAGIDTQYF.

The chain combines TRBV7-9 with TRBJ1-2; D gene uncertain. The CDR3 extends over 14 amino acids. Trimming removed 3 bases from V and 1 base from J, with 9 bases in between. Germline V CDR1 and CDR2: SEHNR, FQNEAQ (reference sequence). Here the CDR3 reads CASSFLTDNYGYTF. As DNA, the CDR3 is TGTGCCAGCAGCTTCCTGACGGATAACTATGGCTACACCTTC.

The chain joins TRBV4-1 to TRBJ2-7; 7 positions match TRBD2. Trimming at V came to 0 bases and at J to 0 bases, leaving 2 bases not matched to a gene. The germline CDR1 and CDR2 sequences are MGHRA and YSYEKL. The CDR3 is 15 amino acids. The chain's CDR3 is CASSQERGVSYEQYF. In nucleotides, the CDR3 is TGCGCCAGCAGCCAAGAACGGGGGGTCTCCTACGAGCAGTACTTC.

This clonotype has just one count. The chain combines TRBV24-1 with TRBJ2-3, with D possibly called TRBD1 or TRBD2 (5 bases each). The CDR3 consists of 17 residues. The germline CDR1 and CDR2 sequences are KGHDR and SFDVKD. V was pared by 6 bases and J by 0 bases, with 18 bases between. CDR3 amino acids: CATSSLGVWGSTDTQYF. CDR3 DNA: TGTGCCACCAGTTCCCTCGGTGTGTGGGGGAGCACAGATACGCAGTATTTT.

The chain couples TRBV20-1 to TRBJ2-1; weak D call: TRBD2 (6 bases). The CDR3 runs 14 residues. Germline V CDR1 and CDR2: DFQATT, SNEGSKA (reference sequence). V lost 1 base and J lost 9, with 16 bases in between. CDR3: CSARVPGPGGEQFF. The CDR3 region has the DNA TGCAGTGCTAGAGTCCCGGGCCCCGGGGGTGAGCAGTTCTTC.

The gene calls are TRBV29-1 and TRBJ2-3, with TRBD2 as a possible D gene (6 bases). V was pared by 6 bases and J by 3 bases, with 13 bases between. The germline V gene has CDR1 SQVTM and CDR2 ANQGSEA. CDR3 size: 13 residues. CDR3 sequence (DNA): TGCAGCGTAAGACTAGGAGGAACAGATACGCAGTATTTT. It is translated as CSVRLGGTDTQYF.

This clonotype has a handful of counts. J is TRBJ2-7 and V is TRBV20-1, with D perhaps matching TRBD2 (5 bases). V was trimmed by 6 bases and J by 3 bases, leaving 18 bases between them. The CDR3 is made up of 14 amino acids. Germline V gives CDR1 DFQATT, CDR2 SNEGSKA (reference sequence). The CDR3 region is CSARMEVWGYEQYF. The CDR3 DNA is TGCAGTGCGAGAATGGAGGTTTGGGGCTACGAGCAGTACTTC.

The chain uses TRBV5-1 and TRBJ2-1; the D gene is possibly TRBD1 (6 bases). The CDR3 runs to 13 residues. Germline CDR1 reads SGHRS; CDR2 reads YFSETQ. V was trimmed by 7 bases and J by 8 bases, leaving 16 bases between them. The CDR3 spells CASLGQRGDEQFF. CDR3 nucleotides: TGCGCCAGCTTAGGACAGAGGGGCGATGAGCAGTTCTTC.

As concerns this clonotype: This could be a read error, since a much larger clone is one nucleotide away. CDR3 in amino acids: CTSSLASFEQFF. CDR3 DNA: TGTACCAGCAGCTTAGCTAGCTTTGAGCAGTTCTTC. The chain uses TRBV5-4 and TRBJ2-1; possibly TRBD2 for D (5 bases). CDR3 size: 12 residues. In germline, CDR1 is SGHNT, CDR2 YYREEE (reference sequence). Filled out from reference TRBV5-4 and TRBJ2-1, the complete variable domain reads ETGVTQSPTHLIKTRGQQVTLRCSSQSGHNTVSWYQQALGQGPQFIFQYYREEENGRGNFPPRFSGLQFPNYSSELNVNALELDDSALYLCTSSLASFEQFFGPGTRLTVL.

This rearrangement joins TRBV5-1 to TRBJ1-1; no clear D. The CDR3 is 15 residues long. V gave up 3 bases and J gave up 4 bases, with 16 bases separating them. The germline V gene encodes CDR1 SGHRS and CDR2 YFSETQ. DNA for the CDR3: TGCGCCAGCAGCTCGTCTGGTAATTCTGGCACTGAAGCTTTCTTT. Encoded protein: CASSSSGNSGTEAFF. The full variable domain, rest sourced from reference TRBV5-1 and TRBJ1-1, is KAGVTQTPRYLIKTRGQQVTLSCSPISGHRSVSWYQQTPGQGLQFLFEYFSETQRNKGNFPGRFSGRQFSNSRSEMNVSTLELGDSALYLCASSSSGNSGTEAFFGQGTRLTVV.

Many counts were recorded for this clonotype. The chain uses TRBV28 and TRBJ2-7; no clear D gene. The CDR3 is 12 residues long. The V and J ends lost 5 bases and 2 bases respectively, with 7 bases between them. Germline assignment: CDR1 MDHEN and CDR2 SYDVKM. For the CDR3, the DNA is TGTGCCAGCAGTAGGGCAACCTACGAGCAGTACTTC. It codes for CASSRATYEQYF. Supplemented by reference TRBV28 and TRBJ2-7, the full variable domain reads DVKVTQSSRYLVKRTGEKVFLECVQDMDHENMFWYRQDPGLGLRLIYFSYDVKMKEKGDIPEGYSVSREKKERFSLILESASTNQTSMYLCASSRATYEQYFGPGTRLTVT.

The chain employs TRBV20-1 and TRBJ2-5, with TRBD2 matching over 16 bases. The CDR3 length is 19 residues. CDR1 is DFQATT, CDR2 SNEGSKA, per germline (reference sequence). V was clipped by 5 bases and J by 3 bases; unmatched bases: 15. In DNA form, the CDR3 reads TGCAGTGCTGAATCCAGATTCGGGACTAGCGGGGGGGCCAAAGAGACCCAGTACTTC. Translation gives CSAESRFGTSGGAKETQYF.

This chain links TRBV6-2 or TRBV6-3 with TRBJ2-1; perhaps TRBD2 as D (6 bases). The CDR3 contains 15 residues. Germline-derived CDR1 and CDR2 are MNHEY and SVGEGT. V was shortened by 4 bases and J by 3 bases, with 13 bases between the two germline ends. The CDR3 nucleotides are TGTGCCAGCAGTTCGACTAGGGGAGGCTACAATGAGCAGTTCTTC. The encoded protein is CASSSTRGGYNEQFF.

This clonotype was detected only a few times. The CDR3 region has the DNA TGTGCCAGCAGTCCACCGACCGGCCTCGTCTCTGGCTACACCTTC. Amino acids: CASSPPTGLVSGYTF. The rearrangement joins TRBV28 to TRBJ1-2; D unresolved. The CDR3 extends over 15 amino acids. The germline CDR1 and CDR2 sequences are MDHEN and SYDVKM. Trimming took 5 bases from V and 7 from J, leaving 20 bases between them.

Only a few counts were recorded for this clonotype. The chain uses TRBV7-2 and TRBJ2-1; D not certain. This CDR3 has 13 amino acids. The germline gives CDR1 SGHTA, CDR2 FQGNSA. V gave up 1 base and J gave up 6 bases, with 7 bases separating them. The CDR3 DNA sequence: TGTGCCAGCAGCTTAGTCGACGCCAATGAGCAGTTCTTC. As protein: CASSLVDANEQFF.

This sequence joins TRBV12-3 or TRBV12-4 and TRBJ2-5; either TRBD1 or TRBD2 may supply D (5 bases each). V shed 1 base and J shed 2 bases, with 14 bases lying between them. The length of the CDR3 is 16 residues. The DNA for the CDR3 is TGTGCCAGCAGTTTAGTAATCGGGACGGGACAAGAGACCCAGTACTTC. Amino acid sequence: CASSLVIGTGQETQYF.

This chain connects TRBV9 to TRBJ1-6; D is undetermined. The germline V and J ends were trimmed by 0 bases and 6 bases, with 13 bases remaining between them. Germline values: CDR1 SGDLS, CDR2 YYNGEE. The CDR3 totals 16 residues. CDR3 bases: TGTGCCAGCAGCGTAGATGGCGTTCCCTCTAATTCACCCCTCCACTTT. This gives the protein CASSVDGVPSNSPLHF.